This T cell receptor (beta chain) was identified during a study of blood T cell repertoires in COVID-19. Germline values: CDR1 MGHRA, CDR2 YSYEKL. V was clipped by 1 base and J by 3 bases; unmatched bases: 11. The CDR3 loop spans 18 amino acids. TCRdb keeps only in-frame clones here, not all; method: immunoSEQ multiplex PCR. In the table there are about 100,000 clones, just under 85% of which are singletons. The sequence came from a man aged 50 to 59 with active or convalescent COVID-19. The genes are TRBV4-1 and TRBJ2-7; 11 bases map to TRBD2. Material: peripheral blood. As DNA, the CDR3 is TGCGCCAGCAGCCAAGCGCCACCGAGGACTAGCGGGTTCTACGAGCAGTACTTC. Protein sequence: CASSQAPPRTSGFYEQYF.